The 32 T cell receptor beta chains below were found in one sample sequenced in a study of control samples from healthy donors and cancer patients (dated by TCRdb to about 2020). Library prep was done by the immunoSEQ multiplex PCR assay. TCRdb carries this immuneACCESS record with in-frame sequences only. Its versions omit some clonotypes, under half of them owing to an unresolved V gene in the studies checked, with the rest unexplained. This sample is represented by about 250,000 clones; over 75% of them were singletons. Roughly 14% of the sample comes from the top ten. The sequenced sample consisted of PBMCs. Receptor source: an older woman with lung cancer.

A remark on this clone: At one end the junction does not follow the germline gene, possibly because of a read error. V usage is TRBV19 and J usage is TRBJ1-4; D is possibly TRBD1 (6 bases). CDR3 length equals 15 residues. The germline V gene encodes CDR1 LNHDA and CDR2 SQIVND (reference sequence). The CDR3 sequence: CASQPRRGTNKKLFF. The CDR3, as DNA: TGTGCCAGTCAACCCCGCAGGGGAACTAATAAAAAACTGTTTTTT.

This rearrangement joins TRBV18 to TRBJ2-3; TRBD2 aligns across 12 bases. This CDR3 region has 16 residues. V lost 3 bases to trimming and J lost 3 bases; unmatched junction nucleotides: 4. CDR1 is KGHSH, CDR2 LQKENI, per germline. The DNA for the CDR3 is TGTGCCAGCTCACCCGGACTAGCGGGGAGTACAGATACGCAGTATTTT. This encodes CASSPGLAGSTDTQYF.

V usage is TRBV12-3 or TRBV12-4 and J usage is TRBJ1-4; D perhaps matches TRBD1 (5 bases). V lost 8 bases and J 7 bases, leaving 11 bases between the germline ends. The CDR3 is made up of 12 amino acids. The CDR3: CASRPGSEKLFF. The DNA of the CDR3 is TGTGCCAGCCGTCCAGGGAGTGAAAAACTGTTTTTT.

The chain has TRBV10-3 and TRBJ2-1; 13 positions match TRBD2. Germline V lookup: CDR1 ENHRY, CDR2 SYGVKD. The ends lost 7 bases at V and 5 bases at J; junction bases unmatched: 2. This CDR3 is built from 14 residues. CDR3: CAIKGTSGDNEQFF. CDR3 DNA sequence: TGTGCCATCAAAGGGACTAGCGGGGACAATGAGCAGTTCTTC.

The CDR3 sequence: CASSFSLTSGYNEQFF. The CDR3 DNA reads as TGTGCCAGCAGCTTTAGTTTGACTAGCGGTTACAATGAGCAGTTCTTC. V gene TRBV5-6 combines with J gene TRBJ2-1, with 9 bases identical to TRBD2. V dropped 2 bases and J dropped 4; count of bases not matched to a gene: 7. This CDR3 comprises 16 residues. CDR1 is SGHDT and CDR2 is YYEEEE in the germline V gene.

V usage is TRBV5-1 and J usage is TRBJ2-6, with 7 bases lining up with TRBD1. With V trimmed by 0 bases and J by 1 base, 4 bases remained unmatched. The CDR3 sequence is 17 residues long. The germline CDR1 and CDR2 sequences are SGHRS and YFSETQ. CDR3 nucleotide sequence: TGCGCCAGCAGCTTGGAAGGGACAGATTCTGGGGCCAACGTCCTGACTTTC. Translated: CASSLEGTDSGANVLTF.

The chain is built from TRBV3-1 (or the pseudogene TRBV3-2) and TRBJ2-1; the match to TRBD1 covers 9 bases. Germline V CDR1 and CDR2: LGHDT, YNNKEL (reference sequence). There are 15 residues in the CDR3. The junction had 8 bases not matched to a gene; V was cut back by 4 bases and J by 7 bases. CDR3 coding DNA: TGTGCCAGCAGCCTTCCGGGACAGGGAGGAAATGAGCAGTTCTTC. It encodes CASSLPGQGGNEQFF.

V gene TRBV12-3 or TRBV12-4 combines with J gene TRBJ2-5, with TRBD2 matching 7 bases. CDR3 size: 12 residues. V was clipped by 6 bases and J by 5 bases; unmatched bases: 3. The CDR3, as DNA: TGTGCCAGCAGCCCCGGGGGGGAGACCCAGTACTTC. Protein: CASSPGGETQYF.

The V call is TRBV2, the J call TRBJ1-1, with D unclear. CDR3 length: 13 amino acids. The germline CDR1 and CDR2 sequences are SNHLY and FYNNEI. The V end lost 8 bases, the J end lost 0 bases, and 10 bases lay between the germline ends. The DNA for the CDR3 is TGTGCCAGCGGACGGACCGTGAACACTGAAGCTTTCTTT. Translated: CASGRTVNTEAFF.

The rearrangement joins TRBV5-1 to TRBJ2-7; D is uncertain. There are 15 residues in the CDR3. Germline CDR1 and CDR2: SGHRS and YFSETQ. Trimming took 0 bases from V and 3 from J, leaving 13 bases between them. This CDR3 is CASSLETGPYYEQYF. CDR3 DNA sequence: TGCGCCAGCAGCTTGGAAACCGGGCCTTACTACGAGCAGTACTTC.

In its sample, this clone was seen a few times. This specimen includes other DNA sequences encoding the same CDR3. The chain is built from TRBV7-3 and TRBJ1-6; 8 nucleotides line up with TRBD1. Germline CDR1 reads SGHTA; CDR2 reads FQGTGA. This CDR3 is 15 amino acids long. Trimming removed 5 bases from V and 5 bases from J; junction bases left unmatched: 5. The chain's CDR3 is CASSEGTGHNSPLHF. CDR3 in DNA: TGTGCCAGCAGCGAGGGGACAGGACATAATTCACCCCTCCACTTT. Based on the CDR3 plus reference TRBV7-3 and TRBJ1-6, the full variable domain is GAGVSQTPSNKVTEKGKYVELRCDPISGHTALYWYRQSLGQGPEFLIYFQGTGAADDSGLPNDRFFAVRPEGSVSTLKIQRTERGDSAVYLCASSEGTGHNSPLHFGNGTRLTVT.

This rearrangement joins TRBV19 to TRBJ2-7; no clear D gene. The V end lost 3 bases, the J end lost 2 bases, and 11 bases lay between the germline ends. Germline V lookup: CDR1 LNHDA, CDR2 SQIVND (reference sequence). This CDR3 contains 14 residues. This CDR3 is CASSIIAGTYEQYF. CDR3 nucleotides: TGTGCCAGTAGTATTATAGCCGGAACCTACGAGCAGTACTTC.

This clone came up a few times. The chain recombines TRBV3-1 (or the pseudogene TRBV3-2) with TRBJ1-6; D might be TRBD1 (5 bases). Trimming removed 6 bases at V and 7 bases at J, with 13 bases between. The germline CDR1 and CDR2 sequences are LGHDT and YNNKEL (reference sequence). The CDR3 spans 14 residues. The CDR3 loop is CASSPRVPNSPLHF. CDR3 DNA: TGTGCCAGCAGTCCCAGGGTACCAAATTCACCCCTCCACTTT.

This rearrangement joins TRBV29-1 to TRBJ2-1; 9 bases are shared with TRBD2. Germline CDR1 reads SQVTM; CDR2 reads ANQGSEA. CDR3 length: 14 amino acids. V was pared by 7 bases and J by 9 bases, with 13 bases of the junction left unmatched. The CDR3 DNA reads as TGCAGCGGCCGCAGGGCTAGCGGGGACGGTGAGCAGTTCTTC. Its protein product is CSGRRASGDGEQFF.

The CDR3 reads CASSLKQLNTEAFF. CDR3 DNA sequence: TGTGCCAGCAGCCTGAAACAGTTGAACACTGAAGCTTTCTTT. V usage is TRBV3-1 (or the pseudogene TRBV3-2) and J usage is TRBJ1-1; D gene ambiguous. The CDR3 contains 14 residues. Per germline, CDR1 LGHDT and CDR2 YNNKEL (reference sequence). The V and J ends lost 4 bases and 0 bases respectively, with 9 bases between them.

This chain's CDR3 is CASSIVVLVRGGNEQFF. Written as DNA, the CDR3 is TGTGCCAGTAGTATCGTTGTGCTAGTGCGGGGAGGCAATGAGCAGTTCTTC. The J gene is TRBJ2-1, the V gene TRBV19; TRBD2 might be the D (6 bases). Germline V gene data show CDR1 as LNHDA and CDR2 as SQIVND (reference sequence). V was shortened by 3 bases and J by 6 bases, with 21 bases between the two germline ends. This CDR3 contains 17 residues. Looking up the rest from reference TRBV19 and TRBJ2-1 gives the full variable domain: DGGITQSPKYLFRKEGQNVTLSCEQNLNHDAMYWYRQDPGQGLRLIYYSQIVNDFQKGDIAEGYSVSREKKESFPLTVTSAQKNPTAFYLCASSIVVLVRGGNEQFFGPGTRLTVL.

As regards this clone: At the DNA level, this CDR3 is encoded by other sequences in the same sample as well. This chain connects TRBV20-1 to TRBJ1-1; D is ambiguous. The germline V gene encodes CDR1 DFQATT and CDR2 SNEGSKA (reference sequence). Trimming took 6 bases from V and 0 from J, leaving 5 bases between them. This CDR3 is 11 amino acids long. The CDR3 DNA is TGCAGTGCCCTAATGAACACTGAAGCTTTCTTT. Residues: CSALMNTEAFF.

The chain is built from TRBV12-3 or TRBV12-4 and TRBJ1-1, with unresolved D. The CDR3 extends over 12 amino acids. V lost 10 bases, J lost 1 base, and 10 bases lay in between. The CDR3 region has the DNA TGTGCCACCGCCCCGGGGAACACTGAAGCTTTCTTT. It codes for CATAPGNTEAFF.

The chain employs TRBV9 and TRBJ1-4; no reliable D call. V lost 0 bases and J lost 4, with 13 bases in between. Germline CDR1 SGDLS, CDR2 YYNGEE. The CDR3 sequence is 16 residues long. The CDR3 region has the DNA TGTGCCAGCAGCGTAGGCCTCGATTGGCTTAATGAAAAACTGTTTTTT. Protein: CASSVGLDWLNEKLFF.

This clone was picked up one time. The chain is built from TRBV19 and TRBJ2-7; 14 bases agree with TRBD2. Germline V gene sequence: CDR1 LNHDA, CDR2 SQIVND (reference sequence). With 3 bases clipped from V and 2 bases from J, the junction kept 6 bases outside the gene matches. The CDR3 has 17 amino acids. DNA for the CDR3: TGTGCCAGTAGTATCCTGACGACTAGCGGGAGGGCCTACGAGCAGTACTTC. As protein: CASSILTTSGRAYEQYF.

This chain joins TRBV18 and TRBJ1-4; TRBD1 aligns across 7 bases. J gave up 1 base and V 10 bases, and 3 bases lay outside the gene matches. The CDR3 sequence is 13 residues long. Germline loops: CDR1 KGHSH, CDR2 LQKENI. The CDR3 reads CANRQGTNEKLFF. CDR3 nucleotide sequence: TGTGCCAACAGACAGGGAACTAATGAAAAACTGTTTTTT. The variable domain in full, completed from reference TRBV18 and TRBJ1-4, reads NAGVMQNPRHLVRRRGQEARLRCSPMKGHSHVYWYRQLPEEGLKFMVYLQKENIIDESGMPKERFSAEFPKEGPSILRIQQVVRGDSAAYFCANRQGTNEKLFFGSGTQLSVL.

The chain couples TRBV7-3 to TRBJ2-3; 8 bases align to TRBD1. V dropped 5 bases and J dropped 1; count of bases not matched to a gene: 8. CDR1 and CDR2 (germline): SGHTA, FQGTGA. The CDR3 runs to 16 residues. Here the CDR3 DNA reads TGTGCCAGCAGCCTATCCTCAGGGGGCGGCACAGATACGCAGTATTTT. Translation gives CASSLSSGGGTDTQYF.

This sequence joins TRBV6-6 and TRBJ1-1, with 7 bases matching TRBD1. Germline CDR1 reads MNHNY; CDR2 reads SVGAGI (reference sequence). The junction had 6 bases not matched to a gene; V was cut back by 0 bases and J by 8 bases. The CDR3 has 14 amino acids. The CDR3 sequence is CASSYSEGATEAFF. The CDR3 nucleotides read TGTGCCAGCAGTTACTCTGAGGGGGCGACCGAAGCTTTCTTT.

This clone was counted between two and nine times. The CDR3 coding sequence is TGTGCCAGCAGCAACGACAGGGGAAGCAATCAGCCCCAGCATTTT. Its translation is CASSNDRGSNQPQHF. V usage is TRBV28 and J usage is TRBJ1-5; 8 bases line up with TRBD1. Germline trimming cut 6 bases from V and 1 base from J; bases unmatched to any gene: 5. This CDR3 contains 15 residues. In germline, CDR1 is MDHEN, CDR2 SYDVKM.

CDR3 residues: CASSWDRGTYGYTF. CDR3 nucleotides: TGTGCCAGTAGTTGGGACAGGGGGACCTATGGCTACACCTTC. The chain links TRBV19 to TRBJ1-2, with 11 bases aligning to TRBD1. Germline CDR1 LNHDA, CDR2 SQIVND (reference sequence). CDR3 length: 14 residues. V shed 5 bases, J shed 4 bases, and the junction held 3 bases outside the gene matches.

The chain couples TRBV5-1 to TRBJ2-7, with D possibly called TRBD1 or TRBD2 (5 bases each). Germline values: CDR1 SGHRS, CDR2 YFSETQ. The CDR3 extends over 14 amino acids. V was clipped by 3 bases and J by 2 bases, with 12 bases between them. CDR3 bases: TGCGCCAGCAGCTCCGGGACGTTCCCCTACGAGCAGTACTTC. Protein sequence: CASSSGTFPYEQYF.

This chain uses TRBV28 with TRBJ2-1; D is ambiguous. The V end lost 2 bases, the J end lost 5 bases, and 13 bases lay between the germline ends. This CDR3 region has 15 residues. CDR1 is MDHEN and CDR2 is SYDVKM in the germline V gene. This CDR3 reads CASSLPGLGNNEQFF. CDR3 nucleotides: TGTGCCAGCAGTTTACCTGGATTGGGGAACAATGAGCAGTTCTTC.

The chain employs TRBV6-1 and TRBJ1-5; D is unclear. The CDR3 has 11 residues. The germline V gene encodes CDR1 MNHNS and CDR2 SASEGT. Between the trimmed V and J ends, which lost 3 bases and 7 bases, there was a span of 4 bases. Here the CDR3 reads CASSEVQPQHF. In DNA, the CDR3 is TGTGCCAGCAGTGAGGTGCAGCCCCAGCATTTT.

V gene TRBV5-1 combines with J gene TRBJ1-1, with D unresolved. Trimming pared 2 bases from V and 0 bases from J, leaving 5 bases between. This CDR3 region has 13 residues. The germline V gene has CDR1 SGHRS and CDR2 YFSETQ. In DNA form, the CDR3 reads TGCGCCAGCAGCTTAAATCTGAACACTGAAGCTTTCTTT. Its translation is CASSLNLNTEAFF. Full variable domain (remainder filled in from reference TRBV5-1 and TRBJ1-1): KAGVTQTPRYLIKTRGQQVTLSCSPISGHRSVSWYQQTPGQGLQFLFEYFSETQRNKGNFPGRFSGRQFSNSRSEMNVSTLELGDSALYLCASSLNLNTEAFFGQGTRLTVV.

The chain has TRBV5-7 and TRBJ1-5, with TRBD1 matching 8 bases. TRBV5-7 counts as an open reading frame of uncertain function. The CDR3 runs to 15 residues. The ends lost 3 bases at V and 0 bases at J; junction bases unmatched: 2. CDR3 protein: CASSWGQVSNQPQHF. CDR3 nucleotides: TGTGCCAGCAGCTGGGGACAGGTTAGCAATCAGCCCCAGCATTTT.

V usage is TRBV19 and J usage is TRBJ2-5; D ambiguous. CDR1 and CDR2 from the germline V gene are LNHDA and SQIVND (reference sequence). Trimming took off 5 bases at V and 5 bases at J, with 12 bases between the two ends. The CDR3 totals 13 residues. CDR3 coding DNA: TGTGCCAGTAGTGTCGTTACCTGGGAGACCCAGTACTTC. Translated: CASSVVTWETQYF.

This sequence joins TRBV29-1 and TRBJ1-4; no clear D. The germline V gene encodes CDR1 SQVTM and CDR2 ANQGSEA. The CDR3 is 11 residues long. Trimming took off 7 bases at V and 8 bases at J, with 11 bases between the two ends. CDR3 bases: TGCAGCGCTCACGCGGGCGAAAAACTGTTTTTT. As protein: CSAHAGEKLFF.